Listed below are T cell receptor beta chains from one sample, sequenced in a study of blood T cell repertoires in COVID-19. Clones were read by immunoSEQ multiplex PCR, and TCRdb kept only the in-frame ones, dropping some. The repertoire consists of 210,000 or so clones, with about 83% occurring once and the leading ten covering around 4.6%. The sample was PBMCs or T cells enriched from blood (not recorded which). The origin of the receptors is a woman in her forties or fifties who had been exposed to COVID-19. Both conserved end residues are part of each CDR3. D genes are given only for firm matches. The size entry is marked missing in some rows and otherwise reads once, few, many or a size class.

>NA|TRBV29-1|TRBJ2-7|TRBD2
TGCAGCGTGGGGCCGGGGGGCTACGAGCAGTACTTC
CSVGPGGYEQYF
>NA|TRBV13|TRBJ1-1|TRBD1
TGTGCCAGCAGCTTAACAGGGGGGTCAGGCACTGAAGCTTTCTTT
CASSLTGGSGTEAFF
>once|TRBV5-8|TRBJ2-3|NA
TGTGCCAGCAGCCCTATGACACCTAGCACAGATACGCAGTATTTT
CASSPMTPSTDTQYF
>NA|TRBV5-1|TRBJ1-4|TRBD1
TGCGCCAGCAGCTTGGGGACAGGGTACGGGGTCAATGAAAAACTGTTTTTT
CASSLGTGYGVNEKLFF
>NA|TRBV5-6|TRBJ2-5|TRBD2
TGTGCCAGCAGCTTGATTAGCGGGCAAGAGACCCAGTACTTC
CASSLISGQETQYF
>NA|TRBV7-9|TRBJ2-7|NA
TGTGCCAGCAGCTTGAACAGGGCCGAGCAGTACTTC
CASSLNRAEQYF
>NA|TRBV6-5|TRBJ1-2|TRBD1
TGTGCCAGCAGGAGGTCGGACAGGGCGACTGGCTACACCTTC
CASRRSDRATGYTF
>NA|TRBV27|TRBJ1-1|NA
TGTGCCAGCAGCCGCACAGGGCTGGGCACTGAAGCTTTCTTT
CASSRTGLGTEAFF
>NA|TRBV6-1|TRBJ1-5|NA
TGTGCCAGCAGTGAAGAGGGGGTTCATCAGCCCCAGCATTTT
CASSEEGVHQPQHF
>NA|TRBV6-2/TRBV6-3|TRBJ1-6|NA
TGTGCCAGCAGTTACGTTGGGGGGAAATCACCCCTCCACTTT
CASSYVGGKSPLHF
>NA|TRBV30|TRBJ1-5|NA
TGTGCCTGGAGTGTGGGGGGGTGGAATCAGCCCCAGCATTTT
CAWSVGGWNQPQHF
>NA|TRBV7-3|TRBJ1-1|NA
TGTGCCAGCAGCCCAGGGCGGGCAGGGGTGGGTCGAGGGACTGAAGCTTTCTTT
CASSPGRAGVGRGTEAFF
>NA|TRBV12-3/TRBV12-4|TRBJ1-1|TRBD1
TGTGCCAGCAGTTTAAAAGGGACAGGTGGGGCTTTCTTT
CASSLKGTGGAFF
>NA|TRBV28|TRBJ1-2|NA
TGTGCCAGCAGTCCTGTCGCGAACCGATTTAACTATGGCTACACCTTC
CASSPVANRFNYGYTF
>NA|TRBV18|TRBJ2-1|TRBD2
TGTGCCAGCTCACCGGCTCGCGGGGGATCCTACAATGAGCAGTTCTTC
CASSPARGGSYNEQFF
>NA|TRBV9|TRBJ2-3|NA
TGTGCCAGCAGCGTAGCTCAGGGGATAGCCACAGATACGCAGTATTTT
CASSVAQGIATDTQYF
>NA|TRBV5-1|TRBJ1-1|NA
TGCGCCAGCAGCCTTCTTGACAGCCCGAACACTGAAGCTTTCTTT
CASSLLDSPNTEAFF
>few|TRBV7-2|TRBJ1-3|NA
TGTGCCAGCAGCTTAGTCGGTGGAAACACCATATATTTT
CASSLVGGNTIYF
>NA|TRBV6-5|TRBJ1-1|NA
TGTGCCAGCAGTTACTCTGGGCAGGCAAGGGGAGCTTTCTTT
CASSYSGQARGAFF
>NA|TRBV4-1|TRBJ1-1|NA
TGCGCCAGCAGCCTAAGGACAGAATCTGAAGCTTTCTTT
CASSLRTESEAFF
>NA|TRBV18|TRBJ1-4|TRBD1
TGTGCCAGCTCATCGGGACAGAGCCGCTCCAATAATGAAAAACTGTTTTTT
CASSSGQSRSNNEKLFF
>NA|TRBV2|TRBJ1-4|NA
TGTGCCAGCAGTGGTCGGGGTGGTGGTGAAAAACTGTTTTTT
CASSGRGGGEKLFF
>once|TRBV20-1|TRBJ2-5|TRBD2
TGCAGTGCTAGTCGCCTAGCGGGGGGCCTGACGAAGACCCAGTACTTC
CSASRLAGGLTKTQYF
>NA|TRBV3-1/TRBV3-2|TRBJ1-4|NA
TGTGCCAGCAGCCTTTGGGAGAGTGAAAAACTGTTTTTT
CASSLWESEKLFF
>NA|TRBV6-1|TRBJ2-7|NA
TGTGCCAGCAGTGAAATGCCAGGGTCCTACGAGCAGTACTTC
CASSEMPGSYEQYF
>NA|TRBV5-6|TRBJ1-6|NA
TGTGCCAGCAGCTTGGAACACCATTCACCCCTCCACTTT
CASSLEHHSPLHF
>NA|TRBV4-3|TRBJ2-5|TRBD1
TGCGCCAGCAGCCCGCTAGGGACAGGGGAAGAGACCCAGTACTTC
CASSPLGTGEETQYF
>NA|TRBV19|TRBJ1-2|NA
TGTGCGACCCCATCGGCCGACAAAAGAAACTATGGCTACACCTTC
CATPSADKRNYGYTF
>NA|TRBV3-1/TRBV3-2|TRBJ1-1|NA
TGTGCCAGCAGCCCCAATAGGGGGTTTTATAACACTGAAGCTTTCTTT
CASSPNRGFYNTEAFF
>many|TRBV13|TRBJ1-5|NA
TGTGCCAGCAGCTTAGGCCGGGGGGGCAATCAGCCCCAGCATTTT
CASSLGRGGNQPQHF
>NA|TRBV12-3/TRBV12-4|TRBJ2-7|NA
TGTGCCAGGGGGGCAGCCCCCTACGAGCAGTACTTC
CARGAAPYEQYF
>NA|TRBV27|TRBJ2-3|NA
TGTGCCAGCAGTTTGCGGGATACGCAGTATTTT
CASSLRDTQYF
>NA|TRBV12-5|TRBJ2-7|NA
TGTGCTAGTGGTTTGGGGGAGCGTTCCTACGAGCAGTACTTC
CASGLGERSYEQYF
>NA|TRBV6-5|TRBJ1-3|NA
TGTGCCAGCAGTTCCCGACGAGGTGGAAACACCATATATTTT
CASSSRRGGNTIYF
>NA|TRBV25-1|TRBJ1-2|TRBD1
TGTGCCAGCAGACAAAATTTAGGGGGCAGGGACTATGGCTACACCTTC
CASRQNLGGRDYGYTF
>NA|TRBV13|TRBJ2-1|TRBD2
TGTGCCAGCACCAGCGGGGGCTCACCTTACAATGAGCAGTTCTTC
CASTSGGSPYNEQFF
>NA|TRBV6-5|TRBJ1-5|TRBD1
TGTGCCAGCAGCAGAGGGGGCCGGGATCAGCCCCAGCATTTT
CASSRGGRDQPQHF
>NA|TRBV13|TRBJ1-1|NA
TGTGCCAGCAGCTCCAGACACAGCATGAACACTGAAGCTTTCTTT
CASSSRHSMNTEAFF
>NA|TRBV4-1|TRBJ2-1|TRBD2
TGCGCCAGCAGCTTAGCGGGGGGCTCCTACAATGAGCAGTTCTTC
CASSLAGGSYNEQFF
>NA|TRBV5-6|TRBJ1-1|NA
TGTGCCAGCAGCTTGGAGGGGGACACTGGATTAAACACTGAAGCTTTCTTT
CASSLEGDTGLNTEAFF
>NA|TRBV11-2|TRBJ2-5|TRBD2
TGTGCCAGCAGCCTTCGTAGCGGGGTCAGTGTTGAGACCCAGTACTTC
CASSLRSGVSVETQYF